This entry lists 8 T cell receptor beta chains sequenced from one sample in a study of CD8+ T cells in alopecia areata. cDNA serving as the sequencing template came from extracted, reverse transcribed RNA. Assay used: immunoSEQ multiplex PCR; TCRdb lists only in-frame clones, some missing. The sample has about 200,000 clones; roughly 70% are singletons. Treatment indicated: oral pan-JAK inhibitor, 5-10 mg twice daily. The sequences come from CD4+ T cells sorted from blood, collected at roughly week 49, from a patient treated with tofacitinib. The source is a human donor with alopecia areata.

This clone was seen a single time. The chain couples TRBV14 to TRBJ2-2; D not certain. V gave up 3 bases and J gave up 6 bases, with 14 bases separating them. Germline V gene lookup returns CDR1 SGHDN and CDR2 FVKESK. There are 15 residues in the CDR3. The CDR3 coding sequence is TGTGCCAGCAGCCAGCGCCCTGTGGGGTCCGGGGAGCTGTTTTTT. Protein: CASSQRPVGSGELFF.

This clone was observed a handful of times. The chain uses TRBV4-1 and TRBJ1-5, with a possible D match to TRBD1 (5 bases). The V end was cut by 4 bases, the J end by 2 bases, with 12 bases between. The germline gives CDR1 MGHRA, CDR2 YSYEKL. The CDR3 is made up of 15 amino acids. The CDR3 sequence is CASSPTGARNQPQHF. As DNA, the CDR3 is TGCGCCAGCAGCCCCACAGGAGCTCGCAATCAGCCCCAGCATTTT.

The gene calls are TRBV14 and TRBJ2-7, with 8 bases lining up with TRBD1. Per the germline V gene, CDR1 is SGHDN and CDR2 is FVKESK. This CDR3 spans 14 amino acids. Germline trimming cut 0 bases from V and 2 bases from J; bases unmatched to any gene: 0. The CDR3 coding sequence is TGTGCCAGCAGCCAAGAGGACAGGGCCTACGAGCAGTACTTC. Translated: CASSQEDRAYEQYF.

This clone was found many times. J is TRBJ2-7 and V is TRBV2; TRBD1 matches at 8 bases. The CDR3 loop spans 13 amino acids. CDR1 and CDR2 from the germline V gene are SNHLY and FYNNEI. The V segment lost 4 bases and the J segment 6 bases; nucleotides outside the gene matches: 5. The CDR3 coding sequence is TGTGCCAGCAGTGTTAGGGACAGGAGCGAGCAGTACTTC. Residues: CASSVRDRSEQYF.

The V and J genes are TRBV4-3 and TRBJ2-3, with D maybe TRBD1 (6 bases). Looked up from germline, CDR1 is LGHNA and CDR2 is YSLEER. The CDR3 is 16 amino acids. V dropped 0 bases and J dropped 0 bases, with 10 bases sitting between them. The CDR3 nucleotides are TGCGCCAGCAGCCAAGAGGGGGCCGCTAGCACAGATACGCAGTATTTT. This translates into CASSQEGAASTDTQYF.

This chain links TRBV2 with TRBJ1-5, with D uncertain. Germline V gene sequence: CDR1 SNHLY, CDR2 FYNNEI. The length of the CDR3 is 14 residues. V was clipped by 3 bases and J by 3 bases, with 9 bases between them. The CDR3 DNA is TGTGCCAGCAGTGACTTGGGGTTCAATCAGCCCCAGCATTTT. This translates into CASSDLGFNQPQHF.

The rearrangement links TRBV29-1 to TRBJ2-3, with 7 bases identical to TRBD1. The junction had 7 bases not matched to a gene; V was cut back by 4 bases and J by 6 bases. The CDR3 loop spans 13 amino acids. Germline V lookup: CDR1 SQVTM, CDR2 ANQGSEA. CDR3 loop: CSVAPDRADTQYF. CDR3 nucleotides: TGCAGCGTTGCACCTGACAGGGCTGATACGCAGTATTTT.

This clone turned up a few times. V gene TRBV29-1 combines with J gene TRBJ2-3, with D perhaps matching TRBD1 (6 bases). CDR1 is SQVTM and CDR2 is ANQGSEA in the germline V gene. This CDR3 contains 18 residues. The V gene lost 1 base and the J gene lost 0 bases, with 20 bases spanning the gap. This CDR3 is CSVEGGVAGVPSTDTQYF. CDR3 DNA sequence: TGCAGCGTTGAAGGTGGGGTGGCAGGGGTCCCTAGCACAGATACGCAGTATTTT.